Shown below are 9 T cell receptor beta chains from a single sample sequenced in a study of blood T cell repertoires in COVID-19 (TCRdb year 2020). The receptor library was made with the immunoSEQ multiplex PCR assay. This immuneACCESS table, as held by TCRdb, lists in-frame sequences with V and J called but not all clones. Of the missing ones, under half trace to an unresolved V gene in checked studies; the others have no known cause. For this sample there are 98,000 or so clones; 85% to 90% appear just once. The ten biggest clones cover 4.5% to 5.5% of the sample. Sequencing was carried out using peripheral blood. The receptors here all came from a human donor in a cohort sampled during active COVID-19.

The chain couples TRBV6-5 to TRBJ2-7; 7 nucleotides align to TRBD2. Germline CDR1 reads MNHEY; CDR2 reads SVGAGI. Losses at the gene ends were 5 bases for V and 6 bases for J; bases not matched to a gene: 13. The CDR3 contains 15 residues. The CDR3 loop is CASSHGAGGVVEQYF. DNA of the CDR3: TGTGCCAGCAGTCACGGGGCTGGGGGGGTGGTCGAGCAGTACTTC.

The chain has TRBV5-5 and TRBJ2-7, with TRBD2 identical over 7 bases. Germline assignment: CDR1 SGHKS and CDR2 YYEKEE (reference sequence). This CDR3 has 15 amino acids. J lost 2 bases, V lost 1 base, and 6 bases had no gene match. CDR3 sequence: CASSLRGGSAYEQYF. Written as DNA, the CDR3 is TGTGCCAGCAGCTTGAGGGGCGGGAGTGCCTACGAGCAGTACTTC.

The CDR3 DNA follows: TGTGCCAGCAGTTTAGGGGGACTAGCGGGAGAAAATGAGCAGTTCTTC. Its protein product is CASSLGGLAGENEQFF. The chain joins TRBV28 to TRBJ2-1, with 14 bases aligning to TRBD2. The trim removed 2 bases at V and 7 bases at J, leaving 4 bases unmatched. Germline V lookup: CDR1 MDHEN, CDR2 SYDVKM. The CDR3 runs 16 residues.

The chain links TRBV5-1 to TRBJ2-2; 9 bases are shared with TRBD1. This CDR3 contains 15 residues. V lost 0 bases to trimming and J lost 5 bases; unmatched junction nucleotides: 2. Germline V gene sequence: CDR1 SGHRS, CDR2 YFSETQ. CDR3 nucleotides: TGCGCCAGCAGCTTGGGACAGGGGGTAACCGGGGAGCTGTTTTTT. This translates into CASSLGQGVTGELFF.

The chain combines TRBV19 with TRBJ2-3; D remains ambiguous. The V and J ends lost 8 bases and 1 base respectively, with 10 bases between them. The CDR3 covers 13 residues. CDR1 and CDR2 from the germline V gene are LNHDA and SQIVND (reference sequence). CDR3 sequence: CASRPAGTDTQYF. In DNA form, the CDR3 reads TGTGCCAGTCGTCCCGCGGGCACAGATACGCAGTATTTT.

The rearrangement links TRBV15 to TRBJ2-2, with 8 bases aligning to TRBD2. The CDR3 covers 16 residues. V was clipped by 5 bases and J by 4 bases; unmatched bases: 9. CDR1 is LNHNV and CDR2 is YYDKDF in the germline V gene (reference sequence). Written as DNA, the CDR3 is TGTGCCACCAGCGCAAGGTCCGGGGGGGCCACCGGGGAGCTGTTTTTT. It specifies CATSARSGGATGELFF.

This chain uses TRBV9 with TRBJ2-1; TRBD2 matches at 7 bases. Germline trimming cut 0 bases from V and 4 bases from J; bases unmatched to any gene: 4. The CDR3 runs 15 residues. Looked up from germline, CDR1 is SGDLS and CDR2 is YYNGEE. As DNA, the CDR3 is TGTGCCAGCAGCGTAGGGGGAGGGAATTACAATGAGCAGTTCTTC. Its translation is CASSVGGGNYNEQFF.

This sequence joins TRBV19 and TRBJ1-5; D ambiguous. Looked up from germline, CDR1 is LNHDA and CDR2 is SQIVND (reference sequence). The CDR3 covers 14 residues. The V end was cut by 3 bases, the J end by 0 bases, with 6 bases between. The CDR3 region is CASSIQYSNQPQHF. CDR3 coding DNA: TGTGCCAGTAGTATCCAGTATAGCAATCAGCCCCAGCATTTT.

The J gene is TRBJ2-5, the V gene TRBV7-9; tentatively, D is TRBD1 (6 bases). The CDR3 totals 14 residues. Germline-derived CDR1 and CDR2 are SEHNR and FQNEAQ (reference sequence). V was cut by 5 bases and J by 0 bases, with 10 bases left in between. The CDR3 spells CASSNRGYQETQYF. The CDR3 DNA is TGTGCCAGCAGCAATAGGGGGTACCAAGAGACCCAGTACTTC.